Reported below is one T cell receptor (beta chain). With 7 bases removed from V and 7 bases from J, the gap between germline ends came to 16 bases. CDR3 length equals 14 residues. The V gene's germline CDR1 is SEHNR and CDR2 FQNEAQ (reference sequence). These data are taken from a study of blood T cell repertoires in COVID-19. Study-level information: Sites in the United States, Italy and Spain provided acute and convalescent COVID-19 samples.

Authors' data handling: Amplifying reference gene primers gave estimates of nucleated cell counts. Assay used: immunoSEQ multiplex PCR; TCRdb lists only in-frame clones, some missing. D and trimming come from the DNA, and the V and J calls and clone size come from that table. Of 150,000 or so clones listed, about 88% are singletons. The sequence was obtained from a man in his 60s with acute or convalescent COVID-19. Sequencing was performed on peripheral blood. V and J are TRBV7-9 and TRBJ1-4, with TRBD1 as a possible D gene (6 bases). The CDR3 coding sequence is TGTGCCAGCACTCGCGGCCCAGGGGCTGAAAAACTGTTTTTT. It specifies CASTRGPGAEKLFF.